This TCR beta chain came from a study of cytomegalovirus exposure and HLA in healthy donors. J was trimmed by 1 base and V by 6 bases; bases with no gene match: 9. CDR1 and CDR2 from the germline V gene are MDHEN and SYDVKM. The CDR3 sequence is 16 residues long. Produced via immunoSEQ multiplex PCR; TCRdb's table is partial and in-frame only. This table has under 200,000 clones, about 86% appearing once. V gene TRBV28 combines with J gene TRBJ2-5; 9 positions agree with TRBD1. Sequenced: PBMCs. The sequence was collected from a woman under 40 in good health and CMV-seronegative. CDR3 nucleotides: TGTGCCAGCAGCTCCTTGGACAGGGGCCTCCAAGAGACCCAGTACTTC. Encoded protein: CASSSLDRGLQETQYF.